This TCR beta chain was recovered during a study of blood T cell repertoires in COVID-19. As for the study in general: Researchers got acute and convalescent COVID-19 samples from the United States, Italy and Spain.

Produced via immunoSEQ multiplex PCR; TCRdb's table is partial and in-frame only. The sample yields some 240,000 clones, roughly 84% seen once. CDR3 length equals 17 residues. Germline CDR1 LNHDA, CDR2 SQIVND (reference sequence). V lost 3 bases and J lost 0; bases outside the gene matches: 9. The TCR was taken from a man aged 45-65 years with active or convalescent COVID-19. Material for sequencing was peripheral blood. The gene calls are TRBV19 and TRBJ2-3, with 7 bases identical to TRBD1. The CDR3 protein is CASSMYGTELSTDTQYF. CDR3 nucleotide sequence: TGTGCCAGTAGTATGTACGGGACAGAACTAAGCACAGATACGCAGTATTTT. The whole variable domain, remainder taken from reference TRBV19 and TRBJ2-3, is DGGITQSPKYLFRKEGQNVTLSCEQNLNHDAMYWYRQDPGQGLRLIYYSQIVNDFQKGDIAEGYSVSREKKESFPLTVTSAQKNPTAFYLCASSMYGTELSTDTQYFGPGTRLTVL.